This T cell receptor beta chain is drawn from a study of shared clonotypes between healthy human individuals. The method was immunoSEQ multiplex PCR; TCRdb's version includes in-frame clones alone and lacks a portion of them. The sample lists around 88,000 clones, 68% occurring once. CD8 memory merged CD45RO+ with CCR7-negative CD45RA+ TemRA cells. Germline assignment: CDR1 SGDLS and CDR2 YYNGEE. The CDR3 contains 13 residues. V was trimmed by 0 bases and J by 7 bases, leaving 7 bases between them. The receptor comes from a man aged 25 to 40 in good health. This chain joins TRBV9 and TRBJ2-2; D may be TRBD2 (5 bases). Sequences were obtained from memory CD8+ T cells sorted from blood. As to subset: CD45RO+ cells pooled with CCR7-negative TemRA cells. The CDR3 protein is CASSVVLGGELFF. The CDR3 coding sequence is TGTGCCAGCAGCGTAGTACTAGGCGGGGAGCTGTTTTTT. The variable domain in full, completed from reference TRBV9 and TRBJ2-2, reads DSGVTQTPKHLITATGQRVTLRCSPRSGDLSVYWYQQSLDQGLQFLIQYYNGEERAKGNILERFSAQQFPDLHSELNLSSLELGDSALYFCASSVVLGGELFFGEGSRLTVL.